This TCR beta chain was sequenced for a study of blood T cell repertoires in COVID-19. On the study more broadly: The United States, Italy and Spain provided the acute and convalescent COVID-19 samples. Sample material is recorded as cDNA or gDNA derived from T cells, B-cell-depleted T cells, or PBMCs.

The CDR3 has 15 amino acids. The V segment lost 4 bases and the J segment 4 bases; nucleotides outside the gene matches: 7. From germline, CDR1 is MGHRA and CDR2 YSYEKL. Authors' processing steps: Cell counts per sample came from amplifying reference gene primers. Clones were read by immunoSEQ multiplex PCR, and TCRdb kept only the in-frame ones, dropping some. The V and J calls and clone size come from that table; D and trimming were worked out from the DNA. This sample yields 55,000 to 65,000 clones, of which approximately 80% are seen a single time; roughly a tenth belongs to the top ten. Seattle researchers signed up patients amid active infection and tracked them longitudinally.

This receptor was taken from a man younger than 45 with COVID-19, enrolled during active disease. Sequenced input: peripheral blood. J is TRBJ1-2 and V is TRBV4-1; 9 nucleotides match TRBD1. Here the CDR3 reads CASSPTTGGGYGYTF. CDR3 DNA: TGCGCCAGCAGCCCCACGACAGGGGGGGGCTATGGCTACACCTTC.